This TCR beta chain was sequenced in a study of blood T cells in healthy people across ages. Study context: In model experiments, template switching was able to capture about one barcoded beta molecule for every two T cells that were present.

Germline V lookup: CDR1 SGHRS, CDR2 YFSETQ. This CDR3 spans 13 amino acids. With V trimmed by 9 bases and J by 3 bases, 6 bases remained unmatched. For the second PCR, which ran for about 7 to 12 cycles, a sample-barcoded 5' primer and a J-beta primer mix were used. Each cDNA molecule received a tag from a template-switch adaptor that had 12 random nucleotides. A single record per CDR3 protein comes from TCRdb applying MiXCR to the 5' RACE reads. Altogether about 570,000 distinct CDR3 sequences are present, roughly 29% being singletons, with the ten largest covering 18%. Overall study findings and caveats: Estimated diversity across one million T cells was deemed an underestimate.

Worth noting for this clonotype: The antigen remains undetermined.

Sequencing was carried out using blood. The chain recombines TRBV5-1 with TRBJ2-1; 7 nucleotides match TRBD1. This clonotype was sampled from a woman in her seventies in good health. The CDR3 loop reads CAKGQGDYNEQFF. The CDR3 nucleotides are TGCGCCAAGGGCCAGGGGGACTACAATGAGCAGTTCTTC.